Listed below are T cell receptor beta chains from one sample, sequenced in a study of blood T cells in healthy people across ages. One entry per CDR3 protein results from TCRdb running MiXCR on the 5' RACE reads. The sample has 1.5 million to 2 million distinct CDR3 sequences, roughly 43% seen once. Specimen: blood. The source of these receptors is a human donor in good health. Both conserved end residues are trimmed from each CDR3.

J | V | CDR3
TRBJ2-1 | TRBV4-2 | ASAYASSSYNEQF
TRBJ2-7 | TRBV7-2 | ASSQAAQGIYYEQY
TRBJ2-1 | TRBV11-1 | ASSDAGLHNEQF
TRBJ1-5 | TRBV4-2 | ASSQGGGGASNQPQH
TRBJ2-4 | TRBV20-1 | SAASAAKNIQY
- | TRBV20-1 | SARTVKSEYEQY
TRBJ2-1 | TRBV20-1 | SAILGGQYNEQF
TRBJ1-5 | TRBV21-1 | ASSFFRGGVRRGQPQH
TRBJ2-7 | TRBV7-2 | ASSSNPQGSYGQY
TRBJ1-1 | TRBV7-2 | ASSLVSADTEAF
TRBJ2-1 | TRBV20-1 | SARDGGHEQF
TRBJ1-3 | TRBV7-2 | ASSLGGRGTIY
TRBJ1-2 | TRBV10-3 | AISWTDTNYGYT
TRBJ2-6 | TRBV29-1 | SVVTRGTAGANVLT
TRBJ1-2 | TRBV4-1 | ACSPQGARGYGYT
TRBJ2-6 | TRBV28 | ASSLRWYSGANVLT
TRBJ1-2 | TRBV13 | ASSTQTGGFGGYT
TRBJ2-5 | TRBV7-2 | ASSFGLAGGHGETQY
TRBJ1-6 | TRBV18 | ASSRRDGSPLH
TRBJ1-2 | TRBV9 | ASSVADGTNYGYT
TRBJ1-2 | TRBV7-9 | ASSLGLGARYT
TRBJ1-2 | TRBV7-9 | ASSLGPGITIYGHT
TRBJ1-1 | TRBV5-4 | ASSGGFGGTEAF
TRBJ2-3 | TRBV5-6 | ASSALGPTIITDTQY
TRBJ2-5 | TRBV20-1 | SATYRVEAETQY
TRBJ2-1 | TRBV9 | ASSPGLAAGNEQF